The 2 T cell receptor beta chains in this list originate from one sample, sequenced in a study of tumor-infiltrating lymphocytes in primary liver carcinoma. Synthesis of TCR beta cDNA was carried out from about 540 ng total RNA with a constant-region primer. ARM-PCR was slightly modified, and three nested multiplex PCR rounds with it gave rise to the TCR beta libraries. Forward primers for TRBV1-TRBV30 and a C-beta reverse primer served the first two PCR rounds, at approximately 10 cycles each. TCRdb re-derived calls from the multiplex PCR reads in MiXCR, one entry per CDR3 protein. The sample consists of approximately 340,000 distinct CDR3 sequences, less than 70% of them appearing once. Unsorted whole blood yielded the blood RNA, and germline DNA was also extracted. The sequenced sample consisted of peripheral blood. These TCRs come from a man aged 35 to 55 with primary liver carcinoma and hepatitis B virus infection.

This clonotype was counted between two and nine times. In DNA, the CDR3 is TGTGCCAGCAGTTCGTATGAGACCCAGTACTTC. Amino acid sequence: CASSSYETQYF. The J gene is TRBJ2-5, the V gene TRBV28; D unclear. The germline V gene encodes CDR1 MDHEN and CDR2 SYDVKM. V lost 4 bases to trimming and J lost 5 bases, with 5 bases between them. This CDR3 contains 11 residues.

Remarks on this clonotype: A single base separates this from a much larger clone, so it may be a read error. J is TRBJ2-7 and V is TRBV12-3 or TRBV12-4; D is perhaps TRBD2 (5 bases). This CDR3 has 13 residues. The ends were cut back, 6 bases at V and 2 bases at J, with 11 bases in the middle. This CDR3 reads CASRRAWAYEQYF. The DNA for the CDR3 is TGTGCCAGCAGGCGGGCGTGGGCCTACGAGCAGTACTTC.